This T cell receptor beta chain stems from a study of cytomegalovirus exposure and HLA in healthy donors. In the PCR, 60 Vbeta and 13 Jbeta primers were used. The data were produced by immunoSEQ multiplex PCR, yet TCRdb's version contains in-frame clones alone and is incomplete. This table has about 37,000 clones, around 70% appearing once. The study, taken as a whole, reports: A cluster of highly shared sequence variants was likely a sequencing artifact.

The CDR3 runs to 15 residues. CDR1 is MNHEY, CDR2 SVGAGI, per germline. Losses at the gene ends were 6 bases for V and 2 bases for J; bases not matched to a gene: 4. Note on this clone: Its antigen remains unidentified.

J is TRBJ2-7 and V is TRBV6-5; 13 bases agree with TRBD2. The receptor was isolated from a man aged 25 to 40 in good health and CMV-seronegative. Input material: PBMCs. The CDR3 loop reads CASSPGLAGAYEQYF. CDR3 DNA sequence: TGTGCCAGCAGCCCAGGACTAGCGGGGGCCTACGAGCAGTACTTC.